These 9 T cell receptor beta chains share one sample of origin, sequenced in a study of Tregs in tolerant kidney transplant recipients. The assay was immunoSEQ multiplex PCR, and TCRdb's table has in-frame clones only and misses some. The data contain 60,000 to 70,000 clones, about nine tenths of them seen just once; the ten biggest clones take up roughly 11%. Sequenced material: CD8+ T cells from blood, taken before the transplant. These receptors came from a human donor who received a combined kidney and bone marrow transplant.

The V and J genes are TRBV4-3 and TRBJ2-4; a weak D match, TRBD1 (6 bases). Germline V gene sequence: CDR1 LGHNA, CDR2 YSLEER. Trimming took off 5 bases at V and 8 bases at J, with 28 bases between the two ends. The CDR3 consists of 18 residues. This CDR3 reads CASSYNSGPGVVGDIQYF. The CDR3 region has the DNA TGCGCCAGCAGCTACAATTCCGGGCCAGGGGTGGTGGGGGACATTCAGTACTTC.

This clone was counted between two and nine times. The CDR3 DNA is TGTGCCAGCAGCCATCTCCCCTTAGCGGGAGCCTACAATGAGCAGTTCTTC. The encoded protein is CASSHLPLAGAYNEQFF. The V call is TRBV6-4, the J call TRBJ2-1, with 9 nucleotides matching TRBD2. V lost 6 bases, J lost 2 bases, and 11 bases stayed unmatched. Germline V gives CDR1 MRHNA, CDR2 SNTAGT. The CDR3 has 17 residues.

In this sample, this clone turned up once. This rearrangement joins TRBV12-2 to TRBJ1-5. TRBV12-2 is shown as a pseudogene. CDR3 size: 18 residues. The CDR3 region is CASRPLPKLRPKNQPQHF. The CDR3 DNA reads TGTGCAAGTCGCCCATTACCAAAACTCCGCCCCAAGAATCAGCCCCAGCATTTT.

The chain has TRBV30 and TRBJ2-1; 16 positions agree with TRBD2. This CDR3 region has 20 residues. Unmatched junction bases numbered 16, after V lost 4 bases and J lost 4 bases. The V gene's germline CDR1 is GTSNPN and CDR2 SVGIG (reference sequence). The CDR3 nucleotides read TGTGCCTGGACCCCAAAGGGACTAGCGGGGGGGCTTTGGTTATACAATGAGCAGTTCTTC. The encoded protein is CAWTPKGLAGGLWLYNEQFF.

The genes are TRBV28 and TRBJ2-7; 7 bases agree with TRBD2. Trimming removed 3 bases from V and 3 bases from J; junction bases left unmatched: 11. Germline CDR1 reads MDHEN; CDR2 reads SYDVKM. The CDR3 is made up of 16 amino acids. The CDR3 reads CASSLGGGLKVYEQYF. DNA of the CDR3: TGTGCCAGCAGTTTGGGGGGGGGATTGAAGGTCTACGAGCAGTACTTC.

The chain couples TRBV28 to TRBJ1-1; 11 bases line up with TRBD1. Per germline, CDR1 MDHEN and CDR2 SYDVKM. The CDR3 length is 14 residues. V dropped 5 bases and J dropped 4; count of bases not matched to a gene: 3. The CDR3 loop is CASSTGTGGTEAFF. DNA for the CDR3: TGTGCCAGCAGTACCGGGACAGGGGGCACTGAAGCTTTCTTT. Supplemented by reference TRBV28 and TRBJ1-1, the full variable domain reads DVKVTQSSRYLVKRTGEKVFLECVQDMDHENMFWYRQDPGLGLRLIYFSYDVKMKEKGDIPEGYSVSREKKERFSLILESASTNQTSMYLCASSTGTGGTEAFFGQGTRLTVV.

This chain uses TRBV13 with TRBJ2-1; 14 positions agree with TRBD2. Germline trimming cut 4 bases from V and 0 bases from J; bases unmatched to any gene: 2. The length of the CDR3 is 17 residues. Germline V gene lookup returns CDR1 PRHDT and CDR2 FYEKMQ (reference sequence). The CDR3 nucleotides read TGTGCCAGCAGCTCAGGGACTAGCGGGAGCTCCTACAATGAGCAGTTCTTC. Its protein product is CASSSGTSGSSYNEQFF.

The J gene is TRBJ1-2, the V gene TRBV27, with D maybe TRBD1 (5 bases). This CDR3 spans 14 amino acids. Trimming pared 2 bases from V and 2 bases from J, leaving 9 bases between. The germline V gene encodes CDR1 MNHEY and CDR2 SMNVEV (reference sequence). The DNA for the CDR3 is TGTGCCAGCAGTTTAAGTGCAGGGAACTATGGCTACACCTTC. Amino acids: CASSLSAGNYGYTF.

This chain uses TRBV9 with TRBJ2-1, with 9 bases identical to TRBD2. Germline values: CDR1 SGDLS, CDR2 YYNGEE. The CDR3 contains 16 residues. J lost 0 bases, V lost 2 bases, and 3 bases had no gene match. For the CDR3, the DNA is TGTGCCAGCAGCGTTACTAGCGGGCCCTCCTACAATGAGCAGTTCTTC. It is translated as CASSVTSGPSYNEQFF. Using reference TRBV9 and TRBJ2-1 for the parts outside the CDR3, the full variable domain is DSGVTQTPKHLITATGQRVTLRCSPRSGDLSVYWYQQSLDQGLQFLIQYYNGEERAKGNILERFSAQQFPDLHSELNLSSLELGDSALYFCASSVTSGPSYNEQFFGPGTRLTVL.